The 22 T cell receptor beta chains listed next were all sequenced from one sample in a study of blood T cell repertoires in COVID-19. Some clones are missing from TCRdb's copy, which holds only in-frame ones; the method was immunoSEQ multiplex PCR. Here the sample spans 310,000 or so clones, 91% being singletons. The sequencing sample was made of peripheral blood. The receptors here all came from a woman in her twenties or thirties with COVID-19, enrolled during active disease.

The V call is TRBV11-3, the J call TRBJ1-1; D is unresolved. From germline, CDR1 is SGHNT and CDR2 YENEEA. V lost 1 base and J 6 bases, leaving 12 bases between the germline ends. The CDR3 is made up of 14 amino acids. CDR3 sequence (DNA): TGTGCCAGCAGCTTAGTGGTTTCAGGCGCTGAAGCTTTCTTT. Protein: CASSLVVSGAEAFF. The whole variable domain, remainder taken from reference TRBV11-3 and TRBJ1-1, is EAGVVQSPRYKIIEKKQPVAFWCNPISGHNTLYWYLQNLGQGPELLIRYENEEAVDDSQLPKDRFSAERLKGVDSTLKIQPAELGDSAVYLCASSLVVSGAEAFFGQGTRLTVV.

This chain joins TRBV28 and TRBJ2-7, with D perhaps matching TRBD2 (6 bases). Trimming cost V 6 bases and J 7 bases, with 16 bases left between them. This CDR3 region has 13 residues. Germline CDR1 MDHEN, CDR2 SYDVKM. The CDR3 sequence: CASSPGLPLEQYF. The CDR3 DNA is TGTGCCAGCAGCCCGGGACTCCCCTTAGAGCAGTACTTC.

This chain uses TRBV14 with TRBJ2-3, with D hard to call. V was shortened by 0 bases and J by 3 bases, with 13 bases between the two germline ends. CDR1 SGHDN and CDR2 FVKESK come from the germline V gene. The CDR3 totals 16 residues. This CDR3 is CASSQERSYVTDTQYF. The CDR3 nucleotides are TGTGCCAGCAGCCAAGAAAGAAGCTACGTGACAGATACGCAGTATTTT.

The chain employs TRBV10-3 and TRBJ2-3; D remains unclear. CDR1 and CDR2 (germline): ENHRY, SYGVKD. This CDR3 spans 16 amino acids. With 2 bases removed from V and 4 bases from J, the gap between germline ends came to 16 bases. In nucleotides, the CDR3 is TGTGCCATCAGTGAGGTGACTCTGGCACGGGCAGATACGCAGTATTTT. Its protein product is CAISEVTLARADTQYF.

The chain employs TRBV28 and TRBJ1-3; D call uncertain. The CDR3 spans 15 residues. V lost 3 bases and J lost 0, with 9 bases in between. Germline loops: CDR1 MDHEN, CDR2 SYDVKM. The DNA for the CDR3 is TGTGCCAGCAGTTTGGTGGGCTTCTCTGGAAACACCATATATTTT. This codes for CASSLVGFSGNTIYF.

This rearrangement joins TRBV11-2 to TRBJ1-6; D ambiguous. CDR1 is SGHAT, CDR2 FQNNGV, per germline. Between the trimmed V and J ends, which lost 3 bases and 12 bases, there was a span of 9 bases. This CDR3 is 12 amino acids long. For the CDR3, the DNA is TGTGCCAGCAGCTTTGAGGATTTACCCCTCCACTTT. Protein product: CASSFEDLPLHF.

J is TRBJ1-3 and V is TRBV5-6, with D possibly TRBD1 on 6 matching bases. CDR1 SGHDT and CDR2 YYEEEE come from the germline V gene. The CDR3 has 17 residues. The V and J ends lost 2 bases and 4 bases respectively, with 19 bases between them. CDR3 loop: CASSFTIPGHLGNTIYF. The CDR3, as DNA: TGTGCCAGCAGCTTTACCATCCCGGGACATTTAGGAAACACCATATATTTT.

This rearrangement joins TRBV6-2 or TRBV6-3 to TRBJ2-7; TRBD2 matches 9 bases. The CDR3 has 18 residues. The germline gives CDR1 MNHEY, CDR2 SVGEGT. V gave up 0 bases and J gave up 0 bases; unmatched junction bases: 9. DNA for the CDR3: TGTGCCAGCAGTTACTCGAGGACTAGCGTAGTATTCTCCTACGAGCAGTACTTC. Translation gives CASSYSRTSVVFSYEQYF.

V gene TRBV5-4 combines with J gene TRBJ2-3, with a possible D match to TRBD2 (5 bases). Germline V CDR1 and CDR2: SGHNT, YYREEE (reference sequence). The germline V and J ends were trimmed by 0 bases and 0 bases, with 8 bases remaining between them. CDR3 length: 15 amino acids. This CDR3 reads CASSLDRGSTDTQYF. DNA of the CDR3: TGTGCCAGCAGCTTGGATCGGGGAAGCACAGATACGCAGTATTTT.

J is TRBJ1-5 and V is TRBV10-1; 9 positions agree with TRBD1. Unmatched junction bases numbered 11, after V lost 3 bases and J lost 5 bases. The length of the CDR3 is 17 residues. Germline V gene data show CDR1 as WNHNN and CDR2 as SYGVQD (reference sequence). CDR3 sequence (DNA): TGCGCCAGCAGTGATCGAGAAGGGACAGGGAGGCATCAGCCCCAGCATTTT. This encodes CASSDREGTGRHQPQHF.

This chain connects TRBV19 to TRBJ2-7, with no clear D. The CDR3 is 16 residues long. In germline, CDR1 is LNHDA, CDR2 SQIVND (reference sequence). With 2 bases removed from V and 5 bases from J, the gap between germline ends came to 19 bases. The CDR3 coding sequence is TGTGCCAGTAGTATAAGTGTGGGTCTAGATCGTAACGAGCAGTACTTC. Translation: CASSISVGLDRNEQYF.

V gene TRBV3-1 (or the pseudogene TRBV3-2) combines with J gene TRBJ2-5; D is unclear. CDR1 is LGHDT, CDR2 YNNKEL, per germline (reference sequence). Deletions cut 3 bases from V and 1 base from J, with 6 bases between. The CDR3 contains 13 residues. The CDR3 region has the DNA TGTGCCAGCAGCCAGCGGAGCCAAGAGACCCAGTACTTC. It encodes CASSQRSQETQYF.

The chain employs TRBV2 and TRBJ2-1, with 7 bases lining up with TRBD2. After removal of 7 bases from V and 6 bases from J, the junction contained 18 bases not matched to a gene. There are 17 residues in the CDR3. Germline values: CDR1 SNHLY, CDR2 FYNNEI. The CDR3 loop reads CASNFPAAASGGNEQFF. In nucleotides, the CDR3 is TGTGCCAGCAATTTTCCGGCGGCGGCTAGCGGAGGCAATGAGCAGTTCTTC.

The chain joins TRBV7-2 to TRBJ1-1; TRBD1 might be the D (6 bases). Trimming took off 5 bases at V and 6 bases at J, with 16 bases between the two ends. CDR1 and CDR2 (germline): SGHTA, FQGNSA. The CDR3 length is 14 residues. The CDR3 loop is CASSKDQGSAEAFF. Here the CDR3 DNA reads TGTGCCAGCAGCAAGGATCAGGGGAGTGCTGAAGCTTTCTTT.

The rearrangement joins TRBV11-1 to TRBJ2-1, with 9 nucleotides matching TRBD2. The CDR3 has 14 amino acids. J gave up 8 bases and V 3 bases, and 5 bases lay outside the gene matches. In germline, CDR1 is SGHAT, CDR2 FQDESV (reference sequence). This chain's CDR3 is CASSFGTSRYEQFF. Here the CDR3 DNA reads TGTGCCAGCAGCTTCGGGACTAGCCGGTATGAGCAGTTCTTC.

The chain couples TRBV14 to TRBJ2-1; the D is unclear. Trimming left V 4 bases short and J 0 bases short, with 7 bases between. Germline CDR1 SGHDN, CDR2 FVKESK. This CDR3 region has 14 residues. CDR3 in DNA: TGTGCCAGCAGCCTAGTCCGCTCCTACAATGAGCAGTTCTTC. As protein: CASSLVRSYNEQFF.

The CDR3: CASSFGDGTSYEQYF. The CDR3 DNA reads as TGTGCCAGCAGTTTTGGAGACGGAACCTCCTACGAGCAGTACTTC. The genes are TRBV28 and TRBJ2-7, with D unclear. V was cut by 3 bases and J by 0 bases, with 12 bases left in between. This CDR3 is 15 amino acids long. CDR1 and CDR2 from the germline V gene are MDHEN and SYDVKM. The full variable domain, completed using reference TRBV28 and TRBJ2-7, is DVKVTQSSRYLVKRTGEKVFLECVQDMDHENMFWYRQDPGLGLRLIYFSYDVKMKEKGDIPEGYSVSREKKERFSLILESASTNQTSMYLCASSFGDGTSYEQYFGPGTRLTVT.

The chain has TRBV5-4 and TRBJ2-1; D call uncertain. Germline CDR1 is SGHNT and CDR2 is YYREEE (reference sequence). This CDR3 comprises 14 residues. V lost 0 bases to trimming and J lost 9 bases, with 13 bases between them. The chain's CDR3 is CASSLARSGGEQFF. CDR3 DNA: TGTGCCAGCAGCTTGGCCAGATCGGGTGGTGAGCAGTTCTTC.

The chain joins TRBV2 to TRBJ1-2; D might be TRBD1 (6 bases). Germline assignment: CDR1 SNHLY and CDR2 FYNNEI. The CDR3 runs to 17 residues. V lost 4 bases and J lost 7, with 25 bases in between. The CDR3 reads CASSAYLAGQWILGYTF. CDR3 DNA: TGTGCCAGCAGTGCATATTTAGCTGGACAGTGGATCCTTGGCTACACCTTC.

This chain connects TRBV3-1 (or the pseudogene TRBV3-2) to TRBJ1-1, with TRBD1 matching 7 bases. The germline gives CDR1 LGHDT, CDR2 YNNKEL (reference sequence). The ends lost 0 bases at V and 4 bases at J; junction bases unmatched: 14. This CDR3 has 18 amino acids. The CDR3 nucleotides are TGTGCCAGCAGCCAAGAAATTCGGACGGGACAGAGGATCACTGAAGCTTTCTTT. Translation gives CASSQEIRTGQRITEAFF.

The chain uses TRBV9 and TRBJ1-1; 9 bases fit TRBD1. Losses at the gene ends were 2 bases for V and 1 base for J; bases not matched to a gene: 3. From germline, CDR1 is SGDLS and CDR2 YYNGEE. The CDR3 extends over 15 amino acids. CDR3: CASSVRQGENTEAFF. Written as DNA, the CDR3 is TGTGCCAGCAGCGTCAGACAGGGGGAGAACACTGAAGCTTTCTTT.

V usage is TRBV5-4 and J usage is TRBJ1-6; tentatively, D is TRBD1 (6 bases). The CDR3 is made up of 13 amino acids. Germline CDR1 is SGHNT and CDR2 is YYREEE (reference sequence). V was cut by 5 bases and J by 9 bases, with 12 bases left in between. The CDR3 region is CASRTRGASPLHF. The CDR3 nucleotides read TGTGCCAGCAGGACGCGGGGGGCTTCACCCCTCCACTTT.